This TCR beta chain was profiled in a study of T cells after yellow fever vaccination. This clonotype has ten or more counts. The CDR3 consists of 12 residues. Germline V lookup: CDR1 DFQATT, CDR2 SNEGSKA (reference sequence). Deletions cut 3 bases from V and 1 base from J, with 6 bases between. TCRdb reprocessed the 5' RACE reads via MiXCR and lists one record per CDR3 protein. The data contain 65,000 to 70,000 distinct CDR3 sequences, about 6% of them seen just once; the ten biggest clones take up 2.2%. The chain employs TRBV20-1 and TRBJ1-1; D uncertain. This receptor was obtained from a young man who received the YFV17D yellow fever vaccine. The sample here was CD4+ T cells sorted from PBMCs, taken more than 14 days after the first yellow fever vaccination. This CDR3 reads CSARNGNTEAFF. CDR3 nucleotide sequence: TGCAGTGCTAGGAACGGGAACACTGAAGCTTTCTTT.